This TCR beta chain emerged from a study of T cells expressing NK-cell markers. TCRdb re-called the 5' RACE reads and catalogs CDR3 proteins one per entry, DNA excluded. Listed are under 200,000 distinct CDR3 sequences; less than 20% falls within the top ten. The CDR3 is made up of 15 amino acids. This TCR derives from a woman between 18 and 69 years old in good health. V gene TRBV12-3 or TRBV12-4 combines with J gene TRBJ2-2; the D call of TRBD1 rests on TCRdb alone, since no DNA is present to check it. Material for sequencing was blood T cells: a sorted CD56 or NKG2C T cell subset, CD4+ or CD8+ T cells, or bulk PBMC T cells (not recorded which). Here the CDR3 reads CASSSRGWGAGELFF.